This T cell receptor beta chain was identified during a study of blood T cell repertoires in COVID-19. Study-level information: The origin of the acute and convalescent COVID-19 samples was the United States, Italy and Spain.

Per the original data handling: Nucleated cell counts were estimated from reference gene primer amplification. Assay used: immunoSEQ multiplex PCR; TCRdb lists only in-frame clones, some missing. Clone size and the V and J calls come from that table; the DNA yielded D and trimming. Altogether around 300,000 clones are present, around 85% being singletons, with the ten largest covering around 4.1%. This clone was found a few times. This TCR came from a woman aged 50 to 65 with active or convalescent COVID-19. Sequencing was done on a sample of peripheral blood.

For the CDR3, the DNA is TGTGCCAGCAGCTGGGGACAGGGCAATCAGCCCCAGCATTTT. This sequence encodes CASSWGQGNQPQHF. This rearrangement joins TRBV7-9 to TRBJ1-5, with 8 bases matching TRBD1. V was clipped by 4 bases and J by 2 bases; unmatched bases: 1. The CDR3 runs to 14 residues. Germline CDR1 SEHNR, CDR2 FQNEAQ (reference sequence).